This is a list of T cell receptor beta chains from one sample in a study of neurological immune-mediated disorders. MiXCR, applied by TCRdb to the 5' RACE reads, yields one record per CDR3 protein. The table lists approximately 10,000 distinct CDR3 sequences, around 20% of them singletons. The sequenced sample consisted of CD8+ T cells from blood. Receptors were obtained from a woman aged 60-75 years with HTLV-1-associated myelopathy (HAM/TSP). CDR3s include the opening cysteine and the closing phenylalanine or tryptophan. Clone size, where shown, is once, few, many, or a class for clones that have expanded.

V	J	size	CDR3
TRBV29-1	TRBJ1-1	many	CSVETGGSEAFF
TRBV19	TRBJ1-2	many	CASSNRPDRIKYHYGYTF
TRBV12-3/TRBV12-4	TRBJ2-7	.	CASSRTGNEQYF
TRBV5-1	TRBJ2-1	many	CASSLASGSYNEQFF
TRBV20-1	TRBJ2-1	many	CSARDRRTWRGGQNEQFF
TRBV5-1	TRBJ2-1	many	CASSRTSGTGTYNEQFF
TRBV2	TRBJ2-1	many	CASSPRLAGSSYNEQFF
TRBV9	TRBJ1-2	hyperexpanded	CASSPRTGVRLFGYTF
TRBV4-2	TRBJ2-1	many	CASSQVLSSSYNEQFF
TRBV7-9	TRBJ2-1	once	CASSPNPTANEQFF
TRBV9	TRBJ1-5	many	CASSVTGNNQPQHF
TRBV15	TRBJ1-5	.	CATSRWDRGPLYSNQPQHF
TRBV4-1	TRBJ2-7	.	CASSARDSSYEQYF
TRBV5-1	TRBJ2-2	.	CASSYGTGELFF
TRBV4-1	TRBJ2-1	.	CASSRSGGAANEQFF
TRBV7-9	TRBJ2-7	many	CASSFGSQYGDYEQYF
TRBV7-9	TRBJ2-2	many	CASTPRGELFF
TRBV9	TRBJ2-3	many	CASSVEVDTQYF
TRBV27	TRBJ2-5	many	CASSLSFYREETQYF
TRBV10-2	TRBJ1-4	.	CASSELGRGGEKLFF
TRBV30	TRBJ2-7	many	CAWSAGVAYEQYF
TRBV2	TRBJ1-6	many	CASSELSGYNSPLHF
TRBV13	TRBJ1-1	many	CASSRDRGHKEAFF
TRBV7-3	TRBJ2-2	few	CASSLISAGFGLAGELFF
TRBV4-1	TRBJ2-2	.	CASSRTGITNTGELFF
TRBV10-3	TRBJ1-2	few	CAISERTYYGYTF